The source of this T cell receptor (beta chain) is a study of shared clonotypes between healthy human individuals. General study points: For naive CD4 cells, approximately 4.8% of clonotypes were shared across a handful of donors. Genetic and exposure-history diversity was limited by the few donors.

There were no recent acute infections or vaccinations among the donors, who were healthy HIV-negative adults. Libraries were prepared by immunoSEQ multiplex PCR; TCRdb keeps only in-frame clonotypes and omits some of them. The sample includes about 2.4 million clones, more than 85% of them seen just once. In germline, CDR1 is SGHRS, CDR2 YFSETQ. CDR3 length equals 13 residues. V shed 4 bases and J 5 bases; nucleotides not matched to a gene: 2. This clone was detected only once. What it recognizes is unknown. Other DNA variants within this sample encode the same CDR3. The chain recombines TRBV5-1 with TRBJ1-5; 8 bases agree with TRBD1. The sequence was collected from a man aged 18 to 29 in good health. Some clones in this sample may be carry-over from other donors' samples. Input material: naive CD4+ T cells from PBMCs. Described subset: CD45RA+ positively selected. DNA of the CDR3: TGCGCCAGCAGCCTGGACAGGGATCAGCCCCAGCATTTT. The encoded protein is CASSLDRDQPQHF.